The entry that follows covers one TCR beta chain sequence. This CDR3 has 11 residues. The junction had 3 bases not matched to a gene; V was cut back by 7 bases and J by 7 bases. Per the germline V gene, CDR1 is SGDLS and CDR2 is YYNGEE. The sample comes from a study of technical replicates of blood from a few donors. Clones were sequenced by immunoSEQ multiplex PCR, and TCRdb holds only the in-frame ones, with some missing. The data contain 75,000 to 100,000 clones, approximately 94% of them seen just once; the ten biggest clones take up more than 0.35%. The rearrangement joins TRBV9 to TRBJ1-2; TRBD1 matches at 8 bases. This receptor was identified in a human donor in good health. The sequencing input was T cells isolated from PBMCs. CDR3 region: CASFGTGGYTF. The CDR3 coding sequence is TGTGCCAGCTTTGGGACAGGTGGCTACACCTTC. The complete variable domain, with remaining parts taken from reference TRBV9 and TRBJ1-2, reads DSGVTQTPKHLITATGQRVTLRCSPRSGDLSVYWYQQSLDQGLQFLIQYYNGEERAKGNILERFSAQQFPDLHSELNLSSLELGDSALYFCASFGTGGYTFGSGTRLTVV.